This T cell receptor (beta chain) was found in a study of T cell responses to AZD1222 COVID-19 vaccine. The study's findings and limits: The CD4 TCRs associated with vaccination extended across spike and predominated at 160-218 and 743-854. The sample set comprised mostly white British donors with more females, and clonal diversity was possibly underestimated. Repertoires were obtained solely post-peak T cell response.

CDR1 is SGHTA, CDR2 FQGNSA, per germline. CDR3 length: 14 amino acids. Unmatched junction bases numbered 6, after V lost 5 bases and J lost 5 bases. Points on this clone: Its antigen remains unknown.

Profiling relied on immunoSEQ multiplex PCR, and the TCRdb table lists in-frame clones only, not all of them. The sample carries more than 150,000 clones, 85% to 90% recorded once. V gene TRBV7-2 combines with J gene TRBJ1-1; 9 bases are a match to TRBD1. Here the sequenced sample was peripheral blood, taken on day 0 of AZD1222 vaccination. This TCR was recovered from an adult in good health. Here the CDR3 DNA reads TGTGCCAGCAGCCCAGACAGGGGGAGGACTGAAGCTTTCTTT. Protein product: CASSPDRGRTEAFF.